The 6 T cell receptor beta chains reported below all come from one sample, sequenced in a study of shared clonotypes between healthy human individuals. Here immunoSEQ multiplex PCR was the method, and the copy in TCRdb shows in-frame clones only, minus some. In the table there are about 600,000 clones, more than 95% of which are singletons. The sample taken for sequencing was naive CD4+ T cells sorted from blood. The subset here: CD45RA+ positively selected. These receptors were taken from a woman aged 25 to 39 in good health.

The J gene is TRBJ2-2, the V gene TRBV5-1; perhaps TRBD2 as D (5 bases). Looked up from germline, CDR1 is SGHRS and CDR2 is YFSETQ. V lost 2 bases and J lost 5, with 13 bases in between. This CDR3 is built from 15 residues. The CDR3 loop is CASSFGGPGTGELFF. Here the CDR3 DNA reads TGCGCCAGCAGCTTCGGCGGGCCGGGGACCGGGGAGCTGTTTTTT.

Regarding this clone: The same CDR3 also results from other DNA sequences found in this sample. CDR3 residues: CASSLVMNTEAFF. The DNA of the CDR3 is TGCGCCAGCAGCCTAGTCATGAACACTGAAGCTTTCTTT. The rearrangement uses TRBV5-1 and TRBJ1-1, with unresolved D. CDR3 length: 13 amino acids. V was clipped by 4 bases and J by 0 bases, with 7 bases between them. Germline assignment: CDR1 SGHRS and CDR2 YFSETQ.

The chain is built from TRBV6-1 and TRBJ1-1, with D uncertain. Per the germline V gene, CDR1 is MNHNS and CDR2 is SASEGT. V gave up 1 base and J gave up 1 base, with 4 bases separating them. CDR3 length: 13 residues. DNA for the CDR3: TGTGCCAGCAGTGAAGGGCGGAACACTGAAGCTTTCTTT. It is translated as CASSEGRNTEAFF.

J is TRBJ2-2 and V is TRBV6-5; 7 bases fit TRBD2. Germline-derived CDR1 and CDR2 are MNHEY and SVGAGI. The CDR3 runs 16 residues. V lost 2 bases, J lost 5 bases, and 8 bases stayed unmatched. In nucleotides, the CDR3 is TGTGCCAGCAGTTACGCGGGAGTCGGGTGGACCGGGGAGCTGTTTTTT. Its translation is CASSYAGVGWTGELFF.

The chain joins TRBV4-2 to TRBJ2-1; D perhaps matches TRBD2 (6 bases). This CDR3 region has 16 residues. From germline, CDR1 is LGHNA and CDR2 YNFKEQ. With 0 bases removed from V and 4 bases from J, the gap between germline ends came to 13 bases. The CDR3, as DNA: TGTGCCAGCAGCCAAGATTATAGTAGCGGTTACAATGAGCAGTTCTTC. Residues: CASSQDYSSGYNEQFF.

The chain has TRBV30 and TRBJ2-6, with TRBD2 matching 9 bases. The ends lost 4 bases at V and 1 base at J; junction bases unmatched: 5. CDR1 GTSNPN and CDR2 SVGIG come from the germline V gene (reference sequence). This CDR3 is 16 amino acids long. CDR3 DNA: TGTGCCTGGACTAGCGGGAAAATATCTGGGGCCAACGTCCTGACTTTC. Translating gives CAWTSGKISGANVLTF.